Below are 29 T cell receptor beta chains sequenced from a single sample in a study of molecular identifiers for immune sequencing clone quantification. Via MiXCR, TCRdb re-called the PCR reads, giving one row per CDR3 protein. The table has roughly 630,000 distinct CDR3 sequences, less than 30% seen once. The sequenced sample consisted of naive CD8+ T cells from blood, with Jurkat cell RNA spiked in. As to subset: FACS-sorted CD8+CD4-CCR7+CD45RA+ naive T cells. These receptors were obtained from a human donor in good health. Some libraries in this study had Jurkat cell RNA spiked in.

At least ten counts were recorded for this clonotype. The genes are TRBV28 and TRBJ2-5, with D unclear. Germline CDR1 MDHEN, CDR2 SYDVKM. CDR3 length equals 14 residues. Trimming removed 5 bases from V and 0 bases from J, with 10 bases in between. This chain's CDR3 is CASSRLAYQETQYF. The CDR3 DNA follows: TGTGCCAGCAGTCGATTGGCTTACCAAGAGACCCAGTACTTC.

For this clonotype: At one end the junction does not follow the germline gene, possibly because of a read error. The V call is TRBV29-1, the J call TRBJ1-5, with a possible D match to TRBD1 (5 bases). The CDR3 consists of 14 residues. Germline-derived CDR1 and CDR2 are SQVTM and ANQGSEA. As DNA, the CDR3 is TGCAGCGCTGAATCCGGGGCCAGCAATCAGCCCCAGCATTTT. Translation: CSAESGASNQPQHF.

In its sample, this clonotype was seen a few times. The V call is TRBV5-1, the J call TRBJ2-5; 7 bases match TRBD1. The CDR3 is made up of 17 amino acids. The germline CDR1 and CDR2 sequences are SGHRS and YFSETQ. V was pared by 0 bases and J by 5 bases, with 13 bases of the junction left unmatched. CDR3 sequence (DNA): TGCGCCAGCAGCTTGGGTGAAAGACAGGGCTTTTTGGAGACCCAGTACTTC. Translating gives CASSLGERQGFLETQYF. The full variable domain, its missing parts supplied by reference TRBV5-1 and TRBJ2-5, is KAGVTQTPRYLIKTRGQQVTLSCSPISGHRSVSWYQQTPGQGLQFLFEYFSETQRNKGNFPGRFSGRQFSNSRSEMNVSTLELGDSALYLCASSLGERQGFLETQYFGPGTRLLVL.

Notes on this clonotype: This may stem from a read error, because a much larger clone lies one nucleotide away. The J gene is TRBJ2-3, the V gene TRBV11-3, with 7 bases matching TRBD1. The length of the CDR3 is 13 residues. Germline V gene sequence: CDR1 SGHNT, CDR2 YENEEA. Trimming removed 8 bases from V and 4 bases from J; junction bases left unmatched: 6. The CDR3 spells CASRPTGADTQYF. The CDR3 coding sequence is TGTGCCAGCCGTCCCACAGGGGCAGATACGCAGTATTTT.

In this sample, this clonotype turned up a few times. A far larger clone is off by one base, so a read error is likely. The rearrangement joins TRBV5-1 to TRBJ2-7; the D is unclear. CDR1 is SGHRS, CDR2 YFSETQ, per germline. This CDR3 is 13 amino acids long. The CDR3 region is CASSLESSYGQYF. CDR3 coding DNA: TGCGCCAGCAGCTTGGAAAGCTCCTACGGGCAGTACTTC.

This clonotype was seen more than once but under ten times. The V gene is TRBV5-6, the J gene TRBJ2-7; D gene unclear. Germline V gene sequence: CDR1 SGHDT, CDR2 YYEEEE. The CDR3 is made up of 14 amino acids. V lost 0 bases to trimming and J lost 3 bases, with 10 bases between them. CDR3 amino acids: CASSLAERIYEQYF. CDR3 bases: TGTGCCAGCAGCTTGGCCGAAAGGATCTACGAGCAGTACTTC.

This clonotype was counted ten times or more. The CDR3 sequence: CAISESVYNYEQYF. As DNA, the CDR3 is TGTGCCATCAGTGAGTCCGTCTACAACTACGAGCAGTACTTC. The J gene is TRBJ2-7, the V gene TRBV10-3; D remains ambiguous. Deletions cut 0 bases from V and 3 bases from J, with 9 bases between. CDR1 ENHRY and CDR2 SYGVKD come from the germline V gene. The CDR3 spans 14 residues.

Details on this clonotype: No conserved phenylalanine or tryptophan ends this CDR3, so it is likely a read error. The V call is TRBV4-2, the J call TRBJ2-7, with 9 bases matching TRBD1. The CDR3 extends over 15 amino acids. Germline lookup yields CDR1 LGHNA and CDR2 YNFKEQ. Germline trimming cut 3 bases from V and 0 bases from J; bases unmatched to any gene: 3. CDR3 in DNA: TGTGCCAGCAGCCAGGGACAGGGTGGCTCCTACGAGCAGTACATC. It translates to CASSQGQGGSYEQYI.

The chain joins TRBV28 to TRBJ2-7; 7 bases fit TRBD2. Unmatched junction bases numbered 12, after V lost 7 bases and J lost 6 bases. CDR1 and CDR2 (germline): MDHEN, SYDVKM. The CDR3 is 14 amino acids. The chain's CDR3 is CASTWGEGGCEQYF. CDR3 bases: TGTGCCAGCACTTGGGGGGAGGGCGGGTGCGAGCAGTACTTC.

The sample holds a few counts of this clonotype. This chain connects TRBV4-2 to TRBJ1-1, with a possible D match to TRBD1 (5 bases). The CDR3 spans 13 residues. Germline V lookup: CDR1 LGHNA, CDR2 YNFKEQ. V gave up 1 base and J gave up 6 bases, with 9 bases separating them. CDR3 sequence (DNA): TGTGCCAGCAGCCAAGTAGCGGGGGCTGAAGCTTTCTTT. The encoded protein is CASSQVAGAEAFF.

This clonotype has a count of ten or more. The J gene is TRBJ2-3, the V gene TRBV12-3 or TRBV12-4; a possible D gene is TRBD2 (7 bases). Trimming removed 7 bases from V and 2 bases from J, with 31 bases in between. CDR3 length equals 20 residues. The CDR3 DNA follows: TGTGCCAGCACCGCTGAGGGACATTTAAGGGGGGGGACAACCACAGATACGCAGTATTTT. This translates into CASTAEGHLRGGTTTDTQYF.

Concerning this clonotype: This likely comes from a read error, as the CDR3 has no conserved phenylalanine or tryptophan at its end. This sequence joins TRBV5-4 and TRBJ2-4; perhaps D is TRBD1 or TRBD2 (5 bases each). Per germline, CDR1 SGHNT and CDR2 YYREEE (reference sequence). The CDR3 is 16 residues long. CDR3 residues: CASSASGTTAKYIQYC. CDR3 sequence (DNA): TGTGCCAGCAGTGCGTCCGGGACGACTGCCAAATACATTCAGTACTGC.

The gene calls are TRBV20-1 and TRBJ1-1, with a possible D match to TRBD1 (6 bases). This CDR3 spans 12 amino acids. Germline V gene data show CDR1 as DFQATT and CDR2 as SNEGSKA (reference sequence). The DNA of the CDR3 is TGCAGCACACAGGGCCCCTACACTGAAGCTTTCTTT. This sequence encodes CSTQGPYTEAFF.

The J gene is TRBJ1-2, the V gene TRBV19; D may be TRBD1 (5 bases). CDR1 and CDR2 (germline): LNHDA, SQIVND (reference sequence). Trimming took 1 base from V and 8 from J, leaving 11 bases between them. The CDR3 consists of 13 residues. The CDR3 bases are TGTGCCAGTAGTATAGGTCAGGGCGACGGCTACACCTTC. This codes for CASSIGQGDGYTF.

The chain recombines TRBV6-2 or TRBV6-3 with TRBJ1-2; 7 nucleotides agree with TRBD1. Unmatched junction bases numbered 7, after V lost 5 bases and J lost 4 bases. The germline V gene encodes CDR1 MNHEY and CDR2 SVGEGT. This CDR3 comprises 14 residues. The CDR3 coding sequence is TGTGCCAGCAGTACAGGGGACGAAGCCTATGGCTACACCTTC. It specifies CASSTGDEAYGYTF.

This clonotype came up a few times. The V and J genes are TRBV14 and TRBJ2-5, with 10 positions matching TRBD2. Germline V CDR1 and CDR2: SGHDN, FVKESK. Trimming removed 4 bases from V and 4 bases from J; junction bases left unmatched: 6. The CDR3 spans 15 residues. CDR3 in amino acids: CASSPEREGRETQYF. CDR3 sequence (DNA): TGTGCCAGCAGCCCCGAGCGGGAGGGCCGAGAGACCCAGTACTTC.

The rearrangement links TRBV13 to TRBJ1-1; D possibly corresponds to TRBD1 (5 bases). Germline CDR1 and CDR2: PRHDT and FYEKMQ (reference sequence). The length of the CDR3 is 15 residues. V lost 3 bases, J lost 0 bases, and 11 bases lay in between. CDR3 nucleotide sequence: TGTGCCAGCAGCTTTTATGGGGCATTGAACACTGAAGCTTTCTTT. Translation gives CASSFYGALNTEAFF.

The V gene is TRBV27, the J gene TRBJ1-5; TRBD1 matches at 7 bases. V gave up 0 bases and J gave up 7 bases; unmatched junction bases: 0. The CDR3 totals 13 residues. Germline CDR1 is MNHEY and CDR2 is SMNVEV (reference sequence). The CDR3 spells CASSLSGGQPQHF. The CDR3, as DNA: TGTGCCAGCAGTTTATCAGGGGGCCAGCCCCAGCATTTT.

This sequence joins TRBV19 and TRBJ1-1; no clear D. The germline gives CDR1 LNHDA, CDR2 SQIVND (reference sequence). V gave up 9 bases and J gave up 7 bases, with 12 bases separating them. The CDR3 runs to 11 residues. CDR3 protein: CASFRKGEAFF. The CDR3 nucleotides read TGTGCCAGCTTCCGGAAGGGTGAAGCTTTCTTT.

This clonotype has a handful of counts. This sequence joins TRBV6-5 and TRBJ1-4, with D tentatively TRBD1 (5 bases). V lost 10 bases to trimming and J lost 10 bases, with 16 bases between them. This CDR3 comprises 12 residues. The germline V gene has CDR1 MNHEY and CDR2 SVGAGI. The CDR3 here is CATRGGGGKLFF. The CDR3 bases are TGTGCCACACGGGGCGGAGGCGGAAAACTGTTTTTT.

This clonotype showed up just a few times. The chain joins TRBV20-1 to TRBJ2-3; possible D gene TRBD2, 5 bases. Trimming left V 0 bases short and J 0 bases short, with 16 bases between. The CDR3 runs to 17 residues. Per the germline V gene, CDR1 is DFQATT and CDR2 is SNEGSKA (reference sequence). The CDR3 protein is CSARDRGRAISTDTQYF. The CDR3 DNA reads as TGCAGTGCTAGAGATCGAGGGAGAGCCATTAGCACAGATACGCAGTATTTT.

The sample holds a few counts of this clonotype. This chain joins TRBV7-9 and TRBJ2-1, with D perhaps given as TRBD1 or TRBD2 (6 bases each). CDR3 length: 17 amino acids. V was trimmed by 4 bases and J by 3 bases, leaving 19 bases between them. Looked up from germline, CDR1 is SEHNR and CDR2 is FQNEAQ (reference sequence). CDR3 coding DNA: TGTGCCAGCAGCTCCAGCAAACAGGGACTGCACTACAATGAGCAGTTCTTC. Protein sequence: CASSSSKQGLHYNEQFF.

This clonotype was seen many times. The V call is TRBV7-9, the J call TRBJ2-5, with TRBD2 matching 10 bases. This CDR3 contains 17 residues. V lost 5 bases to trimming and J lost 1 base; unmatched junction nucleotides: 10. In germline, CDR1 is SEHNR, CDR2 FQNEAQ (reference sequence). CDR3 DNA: TGTGCCAGCAGCCCCCCGGCGGCTAGCGGGAGCCAAGAGACCCAGTACTTC. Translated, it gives CASSPPAASGSQETQYF. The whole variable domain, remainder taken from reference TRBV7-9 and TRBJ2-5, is DTGVSQNPRHKITKRGQNVTFRCDPISEHNRLYWYRQTLGQGPEFLTYFQNEAQLEKSRLLSDRFSAERPKGSFSTLEIQRTEQGDSAMYLCASSPPAASGSQETQYFGPGTRLLVL.

The CDR3 loop reads CASSVAGEGNTIYF. The DNA for the CDR3 is TGTGCCAGCAGCGTAGCTGGGGAAGGAAACACCATATATTTT. This chain connects TRBV9 to TRBJ1-3, with D unresolved. V dropped 0 bases and J dropped 4 bases, with 8 bases sitting between them. The CDR3 extends over 14 amino acids. CDR1 and CDR2 from the germline V gene are SGDLS and YYNGEE.

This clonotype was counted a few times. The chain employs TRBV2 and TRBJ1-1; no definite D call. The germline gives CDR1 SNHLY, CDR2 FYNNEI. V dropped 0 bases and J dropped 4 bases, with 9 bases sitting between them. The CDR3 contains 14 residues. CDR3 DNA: TGTGCCAGCAGTGAAGCGCCGGAGGGCACTGAAGCTTTCTTT. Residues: CASSEAPEGTEAFF.

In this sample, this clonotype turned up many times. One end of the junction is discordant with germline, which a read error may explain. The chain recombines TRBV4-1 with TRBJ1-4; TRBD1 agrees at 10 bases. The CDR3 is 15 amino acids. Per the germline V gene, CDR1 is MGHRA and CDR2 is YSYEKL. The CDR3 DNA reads TGTGCCAGCAGTTACGGGACAGGGGCTAATGAAAAACTGTTTTTT. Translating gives CASSYGTGANEKLFF.

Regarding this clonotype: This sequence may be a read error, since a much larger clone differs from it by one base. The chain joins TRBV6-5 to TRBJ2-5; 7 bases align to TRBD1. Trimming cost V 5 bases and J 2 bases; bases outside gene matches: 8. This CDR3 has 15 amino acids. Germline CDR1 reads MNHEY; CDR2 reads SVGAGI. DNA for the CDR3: TGTGCCAGCAGTAGAGAACAGGGGCAGCAAGAGACCCAGTACTTC. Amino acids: CASSREQGQQETQYF.

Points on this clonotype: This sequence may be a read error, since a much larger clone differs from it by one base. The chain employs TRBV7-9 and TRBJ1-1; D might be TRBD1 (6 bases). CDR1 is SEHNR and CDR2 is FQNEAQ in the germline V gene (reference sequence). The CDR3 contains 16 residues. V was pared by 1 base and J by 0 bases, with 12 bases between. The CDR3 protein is CASSLVAGVLNTEAFF. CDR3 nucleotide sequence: TGTGCCAGCAGCTTAGTGGCAGGGGTATTGAACACTGAAGCTTTCTTT.

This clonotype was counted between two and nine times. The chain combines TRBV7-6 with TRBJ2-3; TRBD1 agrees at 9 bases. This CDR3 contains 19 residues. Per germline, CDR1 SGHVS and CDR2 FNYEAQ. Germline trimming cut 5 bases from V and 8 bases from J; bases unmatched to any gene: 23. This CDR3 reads CASSAQPPWDRVETSTQYF. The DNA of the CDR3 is TGTGCCAGCAGCGCACAACCCCCCTGGGACAGGGTAGAGACTAGTACGCAGTATTTT.